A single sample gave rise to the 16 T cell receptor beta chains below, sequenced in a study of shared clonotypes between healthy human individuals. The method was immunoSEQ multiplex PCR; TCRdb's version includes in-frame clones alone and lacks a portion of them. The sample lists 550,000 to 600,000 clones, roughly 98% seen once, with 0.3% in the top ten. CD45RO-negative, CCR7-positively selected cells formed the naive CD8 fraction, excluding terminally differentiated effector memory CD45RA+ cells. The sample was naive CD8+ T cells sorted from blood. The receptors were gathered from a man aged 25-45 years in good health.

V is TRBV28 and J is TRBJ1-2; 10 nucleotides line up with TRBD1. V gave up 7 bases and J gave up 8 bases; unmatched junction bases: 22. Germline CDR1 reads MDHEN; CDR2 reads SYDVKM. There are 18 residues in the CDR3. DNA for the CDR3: TGTGCCAGCACCCTCCAGGGGGCTGGTGACAGGGGGCTACGAGGCTACACCTTC. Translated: CASTLQGAGDRGLRGYTF.

The CDR3 nucleotides read TGTGCCAGCAGCTTTTTTGTTGGATTGGAAGAGACCCAGTACTTC. It codes for CASSFFVGLEETQYF. The V and J genes are TRBV7-9 and TRBJ2-5; D remains unclear. Germline V gene data show CDR1 as SEHNR and CDR2 as FQNEAQ (reference sequence). Trimming took off 3 bases at V and 3 bases at J, with 14 bases between the two ends. The CDR3 contains 15 residues.

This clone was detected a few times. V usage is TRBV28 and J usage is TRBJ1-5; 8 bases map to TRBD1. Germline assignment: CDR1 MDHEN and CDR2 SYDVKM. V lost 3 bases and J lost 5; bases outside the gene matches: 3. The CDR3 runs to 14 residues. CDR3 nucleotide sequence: TGTGCCAGCAGTTTCGGGACAGGAGATCAGCCCCAGCATTTT. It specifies CASSFGTGDQPQHF.

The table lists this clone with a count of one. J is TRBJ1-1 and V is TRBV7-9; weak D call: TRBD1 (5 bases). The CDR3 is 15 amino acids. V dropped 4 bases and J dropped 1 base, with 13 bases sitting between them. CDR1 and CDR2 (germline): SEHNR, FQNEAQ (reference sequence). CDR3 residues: CASSSQGTGNTEAFF. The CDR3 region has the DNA TGTGCCAGCAGCTCTCAAGGGACGGGGAACACTGAAGCTTTCTTT.

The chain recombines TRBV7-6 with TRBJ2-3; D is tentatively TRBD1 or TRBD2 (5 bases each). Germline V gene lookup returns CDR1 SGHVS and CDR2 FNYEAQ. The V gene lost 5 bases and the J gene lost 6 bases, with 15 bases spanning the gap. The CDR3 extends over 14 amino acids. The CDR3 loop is CASSRSGPADTQYF. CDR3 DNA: TGTGCCAGCAGCCGGTCGGGGCCGGCTGATACGCAGTATTTT.

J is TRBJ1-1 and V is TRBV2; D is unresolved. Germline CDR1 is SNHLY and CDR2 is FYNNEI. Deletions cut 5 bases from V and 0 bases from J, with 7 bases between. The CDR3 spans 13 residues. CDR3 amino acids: CASSTSMNTEAFF. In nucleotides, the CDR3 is TGTGCCAGCAGTACAAGTATGAACACTGAAGCTTTCTTT.

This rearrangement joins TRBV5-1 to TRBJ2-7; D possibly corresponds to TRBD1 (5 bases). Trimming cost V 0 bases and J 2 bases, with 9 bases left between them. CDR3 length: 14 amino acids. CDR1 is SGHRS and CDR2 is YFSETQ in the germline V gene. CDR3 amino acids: CASSLGQSPYEQYF. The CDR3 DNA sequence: TGCGCCAGCAGCTTGGGACAGTCCCCCTACGAGCAGTACTTC.

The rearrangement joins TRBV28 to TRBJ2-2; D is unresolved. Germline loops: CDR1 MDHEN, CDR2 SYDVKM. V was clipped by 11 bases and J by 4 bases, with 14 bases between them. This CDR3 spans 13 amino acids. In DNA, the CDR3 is TGTGCCTCCAAATACGGTGGCACCGGGGAGCTGTTTTTT. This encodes CASKYGGTGELFF.

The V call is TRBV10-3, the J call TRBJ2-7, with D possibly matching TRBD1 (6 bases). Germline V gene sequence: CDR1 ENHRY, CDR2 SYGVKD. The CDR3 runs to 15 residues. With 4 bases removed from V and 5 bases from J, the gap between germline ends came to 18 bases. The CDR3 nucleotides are TGTGCCATCAGTGTTGGGACATTACCCGCCAACGAGCAGTACTTC. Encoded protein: CAISVGTLPANEQYF.

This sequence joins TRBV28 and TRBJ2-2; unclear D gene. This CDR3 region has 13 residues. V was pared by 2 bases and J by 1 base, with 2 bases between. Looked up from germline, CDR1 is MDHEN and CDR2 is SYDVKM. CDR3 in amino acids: CASSLMNTGELFF. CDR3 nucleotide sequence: TGTGCCAGCAGTTTAATGAACACCGGGGAGCTGTTTTTT.

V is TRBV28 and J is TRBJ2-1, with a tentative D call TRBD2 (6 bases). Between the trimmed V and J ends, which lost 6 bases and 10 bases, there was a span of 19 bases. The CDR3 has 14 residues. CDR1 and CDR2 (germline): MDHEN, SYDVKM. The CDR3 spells CASSSRLGMSEQFF. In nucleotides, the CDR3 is TGTGCCAGCAGCTCCCGACTAGGCATGTCAGAGCAGTTCTTC.

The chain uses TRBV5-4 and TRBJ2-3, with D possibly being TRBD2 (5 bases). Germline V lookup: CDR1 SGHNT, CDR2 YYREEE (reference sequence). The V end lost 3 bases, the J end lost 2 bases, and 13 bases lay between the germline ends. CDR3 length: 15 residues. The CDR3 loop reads CASSSGDYPTDTQYF. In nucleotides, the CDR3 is TGTGCCAGCAGCTCTGGAGACTATCCCACAGATACGCAGTATTTT.

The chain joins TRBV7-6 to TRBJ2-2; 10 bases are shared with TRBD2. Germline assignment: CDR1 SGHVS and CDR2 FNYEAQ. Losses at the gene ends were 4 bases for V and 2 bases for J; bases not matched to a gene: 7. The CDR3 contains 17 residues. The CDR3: CASSSLAGVVNTGELFF. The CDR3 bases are TGTGCCAGCAGCTCCCTAGCGGGAGTGGTTAACACCGGGGAGCTGTTTTTT.

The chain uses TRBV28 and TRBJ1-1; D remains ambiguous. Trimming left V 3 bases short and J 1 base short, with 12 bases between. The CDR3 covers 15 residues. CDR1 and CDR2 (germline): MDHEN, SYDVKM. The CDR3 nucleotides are TGTGCCAGCAGTTTTCTCCCTGCTTCGAACACTGAAGCTTTCTTT. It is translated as CASSFLPASNTEAFF.

In nucleotides, the CDR3 is TGCGCCAGCAGTGAGTCGAGGACAGAACCGTACCAAGAGACCCAGTACTTC. Translated: CASSESRTEPYQETQYF. The gene calls are TRBV10-1 and TRBJ2-5; possibly TRBD1 for D (6 bases). CDR3 length: 17 residues. Germline CDR1 WNHNN, CDR2 SYGVQD (reference sequence). V was clipped by 0 bases and J by 0 bases, with 14 bases between them.

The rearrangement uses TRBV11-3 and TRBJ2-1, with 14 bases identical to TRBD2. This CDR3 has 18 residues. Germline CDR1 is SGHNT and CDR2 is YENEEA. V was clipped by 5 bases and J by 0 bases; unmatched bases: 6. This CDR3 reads CASSGWTSGGSSYNEQFF. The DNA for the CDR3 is TGTGCCAGCAGCGGATGGACTAGCGGGGGGAGCTCCTACAATGAGCAGTTCTTC.